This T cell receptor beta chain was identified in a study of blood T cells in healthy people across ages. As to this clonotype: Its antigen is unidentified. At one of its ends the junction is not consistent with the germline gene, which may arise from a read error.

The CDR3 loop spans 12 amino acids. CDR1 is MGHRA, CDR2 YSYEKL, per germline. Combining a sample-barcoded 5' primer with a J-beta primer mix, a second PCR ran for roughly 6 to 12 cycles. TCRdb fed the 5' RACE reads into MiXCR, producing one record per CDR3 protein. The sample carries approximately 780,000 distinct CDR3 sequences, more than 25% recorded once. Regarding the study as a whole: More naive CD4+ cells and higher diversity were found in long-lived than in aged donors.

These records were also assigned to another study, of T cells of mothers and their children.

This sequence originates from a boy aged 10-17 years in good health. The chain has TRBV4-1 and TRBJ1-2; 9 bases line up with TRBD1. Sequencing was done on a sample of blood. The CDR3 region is CASGQVQGASTF. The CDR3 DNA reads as TGCGCCAGCGGCCAAGTACAGGGGGCCTCCACCTTC.